This T cell receptor beta chain appears in the sequencing data of a study of circulating and synovial CD4+ cells in juvenile arthritis. Germline CDR1 LNHDA, CDR2 SQIVND (reference sequence). CDR3 length: 13 residues. Trimming left V 3 bases short and J 11 bases short, with 16 bases between. The method was immunoSEQ multiplex PCR; TCRdb's version includes in-frame clones alone and lacks a portion of them. This table has tens of thousands of clones, over 95% appearing once. The gene calls are TRBV19 and TRBJ1-1, with TRBD1 as a possible D gene (6 bases). The clonotype originates from a human donor with juvenile idiopathic arthritis. The specimen sequenced was CD4+ T cells from blood. CDR3 nucleotide sequence: TGTGCCAGTAGTATCAAAGGACAGCTTCGCGCTTTCTTT. Translation gives CASSIKGQLRAFF.